The rows below give T cell receptor beta chains drawn from one sample of a study of cytomegalovirus exposure and HLA in healthy donors. Sequenced by immunoSEQ multiplex PCR; TCRdb stores in-frame clones only, minus some. The sample has some 150,000 clones; around 72% are singletons. The material sequenced was PBMCs. The receptors were gathered from a man in his forties in good health and CMV-seronegative. The conserved cysteine and the conserved F or W are not part of the CDR3 here.

TRBJ1-1,TRBV7-9,ASSLAGGSNTEAF
TRBJ2-2,TRBV6-5,ASSSGRITGELF
TRBJ2-1,TRBV7-3,ASSTDPGGNEQF
TRBJ2-1,TRBV28,ASSSSGNEQF
TRBJ2-5,TRBV6-5,ASSWGLQETQY
TRBJ1-1,TRBV29-1,SVAGQGNTEAF
TRBJ2-3,TRBV11-2,ASSPQTATDTQY
TRBJ2-7,TRBV10-1,ASSPKGLKPYEQY
TRBJ2-3,TRBV6-5,ASTGGSGGWDTQY
TRBJ2-7,TRBV2,ASTAPEGRRSYEQY
TRBJ2-5,TRBV7-9,ASSFVQAGGETQY
TRBJ1-1,TRBV14,ASSNRQGGTEAF
TRBJ2-5,TRBV5-5,ASSPFGKQGQETQY
TRBJ1-2,TRBV7-2,ASSRAGGWYGYT
TRBJ2-7,TRBV5-1,ASSLQAGPSYEQY
TRBJ1-1,TRBV10-3,AIRAEGNTEAF
TRBJ1-4,TRBV28,ASSPMTGAYEKLF